This T cell receptor beta chain was observed in a study of T cells after posttransplantation cyclophosphamide. The data were produced by immunoSEQ multiplex PCR, yet TCRdb's version contains in-frame clones alone and is incomplete. Of about 52,000 clones listed, about 82% were seen once; the top ten hold approximately 2.8%. V trimming: 2 bases; J trimming: 10 bases; junction bases outside the gene matches: 13. The CDR3 contains 17 residues. CDR1 is SGHNT and CDR2 is YENEEA in the germline V gene. The sequence derives from a man aged 25 to 40 with a blood cancer, CMV-positive, and with a related stem cell donor. The rearrangement links TRBV11-3 to TRBJ2-1, with TRBD2 matching 11 bases. What was sequenced was PBMCs. CDR3 loop: CASSLRGSSGRYGEQFF. CDR3 DNA sequence: TGTGCCAGCAGCTTAAGGGGATCTAGCGGGAGGTACGGAGAGCAGTTCTTC.